This T cell receptor beta chain was retrieved from a study of blood T cell repertoires in COVID-19 (dated by TCRdb to about 2020). Some background on the complete study: The collaborator samples originated in the United States, Italy and Spain and spanned the acute and convalescent phases of COVID-19. The prospective study material was composed of cDNA or gDNA derived from T cells, B-cell-depleted T cells, or PBMCs. Deeply sampled blood TCRbeta repertoires from subjects exposed to, actively infected with, or recovered from COVID-19 were included in the dataset. The repertoires were released in a freely available public database intended as a resource for research on the immune response to SARS-CoV-2. The samples were drawn from two sources: the first 160 participants of the ongoing ImmuneRACE study, and 1,000 to 1,500 subjects contributed by 6 global collaborators. A de-identified subject ID, COVID-19 status, age in years and sex were almost always included in the sample metadata. Where available, HLA class I and class II types were taken from metadata supplied by the sample provider and were not determined by assay-based typing.

The immunoSEQ Assay, a bias-controlled multiplex PCR, was used to amplify TCRbeta CDR3 regions from genomic DNA. The study's own analysis went as follows. Within the assay, amplification of reference gene primers was used to estimate how many nucleated cells each sample contained. Sequence reads were collapsed and filtered to measure the absolute abundance of every unique TCRbeta CDR3 rearrangement. For each sample, productive Simpson clonality was calculated as the square root of Simpson's diversity index across productive rearrangements. This is the immuneACCESS table as TCRdb keeps it, with only in-frame sequences that have V and J called. A part of the clones is gone; compared with another copy, unresolved V genes explain less than half, and the rest is unexplained. The V and J calls and clone size were taken over from that table, and D and trimming were inferred from the DNA. For this sample there are more than 150,000 clones; 85% to 95% appear just once. Together, the top ten hold 0.5% to 0.6% of the sample.

Each collaborating institution followed its own protocols to collect whole blood in K2EDTA tubes. For TCRbeta analysis, collaborator samples were shipped as frozen whole blood, as isolated PBMCs, or as DNA extracted from either sample type. To note about this clone: No cognate antigen has been identified for it. The record has no base qualities; no much larger clone is one base away. Other DNA variants within this sample encode the same CDR3.

Findings and caveats that apply to the study as a whole: The amount of clinical and demographic metadata varied by source and participant and was provided uncurated.

What was sequenced was peripheral blood. The sequence derives from a man aged 45-65 years with acute or convalescent COVID-19.

At the DNA level, the sequence is TGTGCCAGCAGCTTGGCGGGGGTACAAGAGACCCAGTACTTC. It is translated as CASSLAGVQETQYF. The chain is made from TRBV5-4 and TRBJ2-5; possibly the D gene is TRBD2, per 6 matching bases. Spanning cysteine to phenylalanine, the CDR3 consists of 14 amino acids. The retained sequence is limited to the CDR3, 42 bases, with the frame set at the first base. V is pared back by 0 bases and J by 2 bases, with 8 bases lying between the germline termini. Looking up the germline V gene (reference sequence) yields CDR1 SGHNT and CDR2 YYREEE.